This T cell receptor beta chain was profiled in a study of blood T cell repertoires in COVID-19. Study at large: Acute-phase and convalescent COVID-19 samples originated in the United States, Italy and Spain. In each case, the material was cDNA or gDNA derived from T cells, B-cell-depleted T cells, or PBMCs.

Germline V gives CDR1 MNHEY, CDR2 SMNVEV (reference sequence). The CDR3 runs to 13 residues. Trimming pared 8 bases from V and 4 bases from J, leaving 15 bases between. Original methodology: Nucleated cell counts were estimated from reference gene primer amplification. Sequencing used immunoSEQ multiplex PCR; TCRdb keeps in-frame clones, though not all of them. The V and J calls and clone size are taken from that table; D and trimming were inferred from the DNA. Of 110,000 to 150,000 clones in the sample, around 80% are singletons; the top ten hold about 4%. The receptor was isolated from a man aged 55-75 years with acute or convalescent COVID-19. The chain combines TRBV27 with TRBJ2-7; no definite D call. Specimen: peripheral blood. CDR3: CASRSADLYEQYF. The CDR3 bases are TGTGCCAGCCGCTCTGCGGATTTATACGAGCAGTACTTC.